This T cell receptor (beta chain) comes out of a study of T cells in Graves' hyperthyroidism and ophthalmopathy. CDR1 KGHDR and CDR2 SFDVKD come from the germline V gene. The CDR3 consists of 13 residues. Germline trimming cut 4 bases from V and 8 bases from J; bases unmatched to any gene: 4. Using RNA transcripts as the source, TCR beta CDR3 regions were amplified. HTBI primers were employed in a first-round RT-PCR of the TCR CDR3. MiXCR was run by TCRdb on the multiplex PCR reads, yielding one entry per CDR3 protein. The sample has around 430,000 distinct CDR3 sequences; 14% to 15% are singletons. This sequence originates from a woman aged 30 to 39 with Graves' hyperthyroidism. The rearrangement links TRBV24-1 to TRBJ2-5; 9 bases map to TRBD2. The sequenced sample was blood. CDR3 residues: CATSDPLAGTQYF. The CDR3 DNA is TGTGCCACCAGTGACCCTCTAGCGGGAACCCAGTACTTC.